These T cell receptor beta chains were read from a single sample in a study of tumor and adjacent non-tumor tissue in lung cancer. Using its own MiXCR run on the multiplex PCR reads, TCRdb lists one record per CDR3 protein. The sample lists over 100,000 distinct CDR3 sequences, 60% to 80% occurring once. Sequenced: distant non-tumor lung tissue. The receptor source for this set is a man aged 55 to 70 with non-small cell lung cancer. Both conserved end residues are part of each CDR3. Fields, in order: J gene, D gene, V gene, clone size, CDR3 protein, CDR3 DNA. The D gene is left open where the match is weak. Expanded clones are given a class, and other clones once, few, many or no size at all.

J gene: TRBJ2-2
D gene: TRBD2
V gene: TRBV28
clone size: many
CDR3 protein: CASSLPRGRDRELFF
CDR3 DNA: TGTGCCAGCAGTCTCCCCCGCGGGAGGGACCGGGAGCTGTTTTTT

J gene: TRBJ2-1
D gene: TRBD2
V gene: TRBV12-5
clone size: -
CDR3 protein: CANGLVGILSGSALSYNEQFF
CDR3 DNA: TGTGCTAATGGTTTGGTAGGGATTCTCAGCGGGAGCGCTCTCTCCTACAATGAGCAGTTCTTC

J gene: TRBJ2-1
D gene: -
V gene: TRBV12-3/TRBV12-4
clone size: -
CDR3 protein: CASSLGSGVFNEQFF
CDR3 DNA: TGTGCCAGCAGTTTGGGATCAGGAGTCTTCAATGAGCAGTTCTTC

J gene: TRBJ2-4
D gene: TRBD1
V gene: TRBV6-1
clone size: -
CDR3 protein: CASRGIGVGNIQYF
CDR3 DNA: TGTGCAAGCAGGGGGATAGGGGTTGGAAACATTCAGTACTTC

J gene: TRBJ2-2
D gene: TRBD1
V gene: TRBV5-1
clone size: -
CDR3 protein: CASSLNRGAGELFF
CDR3 DNA: TGCGCCAGCAGCTTGAACAGGGGGGCCGGGGAGCTGTTTTTT

J gene: TRBJ2-2
D gene: -
V gene: TRBV5-4
clone size: many
CDR3 protein: CASSLDLLNTGVLFF
CDR3 DNA: TGTGCCAGCAGCTTGGATCTATTAAACACCGGGGTGCTGTTTTTT

J gene: TRBJ2-3
D gene: -
V gene: TRBV4-3
clone size: -
CDR3 protein: CASSQDTATYTDTRYF
CDR3 DNA: TGCGCCAGCAGCCAAGATACTGCTACATACACAGATACGCGGTATTTT

J gene: TRBJ1-4
D gene: -
V gene: TRBV4-3
clone size: -
CDR3 protein: CASSQVDTGEKLFF
CDR3 DNA: TGCGCCAGCAGCCAGGTGGATACGGGAGAAAAACTGTTTTTT

J gene: TRBJ2-7
D gene: TRBD1
V gene: TRBV6-5
clone size: few
CDR3 protein: CASSYSGTEPYGQYF
CDR3 DNA: TGTGCCAGCAGTTACTCCGGGACAGAACCCTACGGGCAGTACTTC

J gene: TRBJ2-3
D gene: TRBD2
V gene: TRBV5-1
clone size: -
CDR3 protein: CASSTGTSGTTFTDTQYF
CDR3 DNA: TGCGCCAGCAGCACCGGGACTAGCGGGACGACCTTCACAGATACGCAGTATTTT

J gene: TRBJ2-3
D gene: TRBD1
V gene: TRBV6-6
clone size: -
CDR3 protein: CASSYPDRDADRQYF
CDR3 DNA: TGTGCCAGCAGTTACCCGGACAGGGACGCAGATAGGCAGTATTTT

J gene: TRBJ2-3
D gene: TRBD2
V gene: TRBV29-1
clone size: -
CDR3 protein: CSVRSGRRTDTQYF
CDR3 DNA: TGCAGCGTCCGCAGCGGGAGAAGGACAGACACGCAGTATTTT

J gene: TRBJ1-2
D gene: -
V gene: TRBV6-1
clone size: -
CDR3 protein: CASSDRGKGGYTF
CDR3 DNA: TGTGCCAGCAGTGATAGGGGAAAGGGTGGCTACACCTTC

J gene: TRBJ2-1
D gene: -
V gene: TRBV12-3/TRBV12-4
clone size: -
CDR3 protein: CASSLDKRAYNEQFF
CDR3 DNA: TGTGCCAGCAGTTTAGACAAGCGTGCCTACAATGAGCAGTTCTTC

J gene: TRBJ2-2
D gene: -
V gene: TRBV6-4
clone size: -
CDR3 protein: CASSDYQNTGELLF
CDR3 DNA: TGTGCCAGCAGTGATTATCAGAACACCGGGGAGCTGCTTTTT

J gene: TRBJ1-5
D gene: TRBD1
V gene: TRBV12-5
clone size: -
CDR3 protein: CASGLIQGEQGAGQPQHF
CDR3 DNA: TGTGCTAGTGGTTTGATACAAGGTGAACAGGGGGCAGGACAGCCCCAGCATTTT

J gene: TRBJ1-3
D gene: -
V gene: TRBV7-9
clone size: -
CDR3 protein: CASSPRRDGGLYF
CDR3 DNA: TGTGCCAGCAGTCCCCGCCGGGACGGCGGCCTATATTTT

J gene: TRBJ2-3
D gene: -
V gene: TRBV12-3/TRBV12-4
clone size: many
CDR3 protein: CASRLLETQYF
CDR3 DNA: TGTGCCAGCAGACTATTGGAGACGCAGTATTTT

J gene: TRBJ1-2
D gene: -
V gene: TRBV12-3/TRBV12-4
clone size: many
CDR3 protein: CASTRGAGGYAF
CDR3 DNA: TGTGCCAGCACCCGGGGGGCGGGTGGCTACGCCTTC

J gene: TRBJ2-1
D gene: -
V gene: TRBV5-4
clone size: many
CDR3 protein: CASSSFRNNEQFF
CDR3 DNA: TGTGCCAGCTCGTCCTTTCGAAACAATGAGCAGTTCTTC

J gene: TRBJ1-2
D gene: TRBD1
V gene: TRBV13
clone size: -
CDR3 protein: CASSVGQADYTF
CDR3 DNA: TGTGCCAGCAGCGTCGGACAGGCAGACTACACATTC

J gene: TRBJ1-5
D gene: -
V gene: TRBV6-6
clone size: many
CDR3 protein: CASKGSNQPQHF
CDR3 DNA: TGTGCGAGCAAGGGTAGCAATCAGCCCCAGCATTTT